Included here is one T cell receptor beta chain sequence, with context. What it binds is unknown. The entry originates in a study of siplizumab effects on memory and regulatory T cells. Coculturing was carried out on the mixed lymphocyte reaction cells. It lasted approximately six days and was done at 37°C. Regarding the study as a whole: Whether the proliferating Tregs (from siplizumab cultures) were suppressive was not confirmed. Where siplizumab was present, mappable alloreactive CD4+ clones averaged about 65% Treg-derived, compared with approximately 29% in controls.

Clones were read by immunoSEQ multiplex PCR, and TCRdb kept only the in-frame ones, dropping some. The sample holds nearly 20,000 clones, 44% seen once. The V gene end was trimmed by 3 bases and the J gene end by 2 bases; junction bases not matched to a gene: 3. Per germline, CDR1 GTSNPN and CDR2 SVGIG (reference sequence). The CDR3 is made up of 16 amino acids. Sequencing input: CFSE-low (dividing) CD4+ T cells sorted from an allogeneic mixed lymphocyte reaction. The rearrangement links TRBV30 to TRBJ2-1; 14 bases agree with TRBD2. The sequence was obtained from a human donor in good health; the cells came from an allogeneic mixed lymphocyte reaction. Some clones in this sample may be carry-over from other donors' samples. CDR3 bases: TGTGCCTGGAGGGGACTAGCGGGAGAGGCCTACAATGAGCAGTTCTTC. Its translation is CAWRGLAGEAYNEQFF.